This T cell receptor (beta chain) was documented in a study of T-cell memory formation after mild COVID-19. For the study at large: Largely, the TCR clusters proved donor specific. General study points: Pre-infection memory showed some responding clones, and this suggested that cross-reactive memory joined.

In its sample, this clonotype was seen many times. Its antigen remains unknown. Employing constant-segment primers, 5'RACE generated TCR alpha and TCR beta cDNA libraries bearing sample barcodes and UMIs. Using its own MiXCR run on the 5' RACE reads, TCRdb lists one record per CDR3 protein. The sample comprises 35,000 to 50,000 distinct CDR3 sequences, less than 8% of which are singletons, and around 0.84% rests with the top ten. This CDR3 comprises 11 residues. Per germline, CDR1 SQVTM and CDR2 ANQGSEA. Trimming removed 4 bases from V and 7 bases from J, with 10 bases in between. This TCR derives from an adult who had mild COVID-19 (a few samples of this study predate the infection). Cell type and time point are not known. The sample was PBMCs or a T cell subset sorted from them (not recorded which). V and J are TRBV29-1 and TRBJ1-2; D is uncertain. CDR3 region: CSVVGLTGYTF. CDR3 DNA sequence: TGCAGCGTTGTTGGGTTAACTGGCTACACCTTC.